This T cell receptor beta chain was sequenced in a study of T cell repertoires in cytomegalovirus infection. TCRdb reanalysed the reads using MiXCR and keeps one entry per CDR3 protein. The sample carries roughly 80,000 distinct CDR3 sequences, roughly a quarter recorded once. Trimming stripped 3 bases from V and 1 base from J, with 12 bases between. Germline lookup yields CDR1 KGHDR and CDR2 SFDVKD. The CDR3 contains 16 residues. As regards this clonotype: Its antigen is as yet unknown.

Sample: CD8+ T cells from cultured PBMCs, taken from culture after CMV antigen stimulation. The TCR originated in a human donor in good health (CMV status not recorded). Some clones in this sample may be carry-over from other donors' samples. The genes are TRBV24-1 and TRBJ2-1, with D perhaps matching TRBD2 (6 bases). CDR3 in DNA: TGTGCCACCAGTGATCCTAGCGAGAAATCCTACAATGAGCAGTTCTTC. Amino acids: CATSDPSEKSYNEQFF.